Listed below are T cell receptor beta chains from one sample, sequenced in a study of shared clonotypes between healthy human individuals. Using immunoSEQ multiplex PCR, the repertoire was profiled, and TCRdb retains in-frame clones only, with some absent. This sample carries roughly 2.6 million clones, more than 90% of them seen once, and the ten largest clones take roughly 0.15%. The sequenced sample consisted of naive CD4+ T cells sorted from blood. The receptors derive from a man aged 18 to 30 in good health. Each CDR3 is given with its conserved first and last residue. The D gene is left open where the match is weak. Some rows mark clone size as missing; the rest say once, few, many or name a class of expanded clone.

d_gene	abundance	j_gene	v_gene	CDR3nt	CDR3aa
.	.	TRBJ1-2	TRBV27	TGTGCCAGCAGTTTATTAGCCACAGGAAGCCCCTATGGCTACACCTTC	CASSLLATGSPYGYTF
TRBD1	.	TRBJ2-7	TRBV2	TGTGCCAGCTGGGACAGGAGCTCCTACGAGCAGTACTTC	CASWDRSSYEQYF
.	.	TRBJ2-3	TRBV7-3	TGTGCCAGCAGCTTAAGGCGGACCACAGATACGCAGTATTTT	CASSLRRTTDTQYF
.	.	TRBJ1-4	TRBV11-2	TGTGCCAGCAGCTTAAACGCGGGGAATGAAAAACTGTTTTTT	CASSLNAGNEKLFF
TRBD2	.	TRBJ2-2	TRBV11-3	TGTGCCAGCAGCTTAGGCCTCGGCGGGGGAGCCACCGGGGAGCTGTTTTTT	CASSLGLGGGATGELFF
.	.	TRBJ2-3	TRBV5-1	TGCGCCAGCAGCTTGGGTGCACTCGAAAGCACAGATACGCAGTATTTT	CASSLGALESTDTQYF
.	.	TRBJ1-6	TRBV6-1	TGTGCCAGCAGTGATCAGGCCCCGGGGAATTCACCCCTCCACTTT	CASSDQAPGNSPLHF
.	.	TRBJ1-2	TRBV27	TGTGCCAGCACAGCCACCAGAGGCTATGGCTACACCTTC	CASTATRGYGYTF
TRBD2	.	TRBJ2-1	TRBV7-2	TGTGCCAGCAGCCCCGGACTAGTCTCCTACAATGAGCAGTTCTTC	CASSPGLVSYNEQFF
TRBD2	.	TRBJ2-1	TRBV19	TGTGCCAGTAGTATAAGGGCCAGCGGGATCTCCTACAATGAGCAGTTCTTC	CASSIRASGISYNEQFF
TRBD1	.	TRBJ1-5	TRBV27	TGTGCCAGCAGTCGAGGACAGGGGGTTAGCAATCAGCCCCAGCATTTT	CASSRGQGVSNQPQHF
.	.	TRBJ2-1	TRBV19	TGTGCCAGTAGTCTCCCAGGGGACAATGAGCAGTTCTTC	CASSLPGDNEQFF
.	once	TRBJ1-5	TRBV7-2	TGTGCCAGCAGCCCTGAGGGTCTTCAGCCCCAGCATTTT	CASSPEGLQPQHF
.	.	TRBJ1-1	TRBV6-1	TGTGCCAGCAACAGTGCGACAGCGACGAACACTGAAGCTTTCTTT	CASNSATATNTEAFF
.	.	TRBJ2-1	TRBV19	TGTGCCAGTAGTAGGGGGCTAGCTGCCTCCTACAATGAGCAGTTCTTC	CASSRGLAASYNEQFF
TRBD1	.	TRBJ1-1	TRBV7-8	TGTGCCAGCAGCTTGGACAGGGGGACTGAAGCTTTCTTT	CASSLDRGTEAFF
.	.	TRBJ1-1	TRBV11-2	TGTGCCAGCAGCTCCTACGTTACTTTTGAAGCTTTCTTT	CASSSYVTFEAFF
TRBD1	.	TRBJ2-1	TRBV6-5	TGTGCCAGCAGCGACTACGGGACAGGGGGCTCCCCGTTCTTC	CASSDYGTGGSPFF
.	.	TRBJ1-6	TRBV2	TGTGCCAGCAGTGCACAGGGAGGGGATAATTCACCCCTCCACTTT	CASSAQGGDNSPLHF
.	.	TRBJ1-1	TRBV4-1	TGCGCCAGCAGCCAACCTTTAAACAGGAACACTGAAGCTTTCTTT	CASSQPLNRNTEAFF
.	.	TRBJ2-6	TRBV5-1	TGCGCCAGCAGCTTGGAAGGGGGAGCTGGGGCCAACGTCCTGACTTTC	CASSLEGGAGANVLTF
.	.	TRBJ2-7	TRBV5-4	TGTGCCAGCAGCTCCTCCGGGACGGGGTCCTACGAGCAGTACTTC	CASSSSGTGSYEQYF
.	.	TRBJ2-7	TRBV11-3	TGTGCCAGCAGCCGTGCGCCTGGGGAGCAGTACTTC	CASSRAPGEQYF
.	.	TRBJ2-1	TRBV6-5	TGTGCCAGCAGTTACTCCACCGGGACCCACTTTGGTGAGCAGTTCTTC	CASSYSTGTHFGEQFF
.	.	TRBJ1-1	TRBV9	TGTGCCAGCAGCGTAGGTCCGATGCTGAACACTGAAGCTTTCTTT	CASSVGPMLNTEAFF
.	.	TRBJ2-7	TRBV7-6	TGTGCCAGCAGCTTAGGGGTTCGAGGGAGCTCCTACGAGCAGTACTTC	CASSLGVRGSSYEQYF
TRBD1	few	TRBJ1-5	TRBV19	TGTGCCAGTAGGGGACAGGGGCCCGCAGGAGGCAATCAGCCCCAGCATTTT	CASRGQGPAGGNQPQHF
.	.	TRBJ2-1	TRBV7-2	TGTGCCAGCAGCTTAGGCCCTTTGGCGGTCTCCTACAATGAGCAGTTCTTC	CASSLGPLAVSYNEQFF
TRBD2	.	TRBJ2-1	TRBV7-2	TGTGCCAGCAGCTTAAGAGCGGGAGGACACAATGAGCAGTTCTTC	CASSLRAGGHNEQFF
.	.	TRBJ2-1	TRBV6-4	TGTGCCAGCAGTTTAGAACGGACCTCCTACAATGAGCAGTTCTTC	CASSLERTSYNEQFF
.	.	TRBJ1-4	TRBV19	TGTGCCAGTAGGACAGCTAATGAAAAACTGTTTTTT	CASRTANEKLFF
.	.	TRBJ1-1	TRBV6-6	TGTGCCAGCAGCCCGGGGGGAAGCACTGAAGCTTTCTTT	CASSPGGSTEAFF
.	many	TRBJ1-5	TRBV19	TGTGCCAGTAGTATCTTACAGGGAGGTAGCAATCAGCCCCAGCATTTT	CASSILQGGSNQPQHF
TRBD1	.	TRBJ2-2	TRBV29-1	TGCAGCGTTGCCGGGACAGGCTACACCGGGGAGCTGTTTTTT	CSVAGTGYTGELFF
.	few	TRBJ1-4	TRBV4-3	TGCGCCAGCAGCCAAGGACTTGCAACTAATGAAAAACTGTTTTTT	CASSQGLATNEKLFF
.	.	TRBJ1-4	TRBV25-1	TGTGCCAGCAGTGATCCCCGGTCAACTAATGAAAAACTGTTTTTT	CASSDPRSTNEKLFF
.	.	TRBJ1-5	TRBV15	TGTGCCACCAGCAGAGAGGAGAATCAGCCCCAGCATTTT	CATSREENQPQHF
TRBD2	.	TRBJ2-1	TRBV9	TGTGCCAGCAGCGGAGAGGGGCCTGGACTAGCGGATTGGGTTGAGCAGTTCTTC	CASSGEGPGLADWVEQFF
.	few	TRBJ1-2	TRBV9	TGTGCCAGCAGCTCGGCTCAACGAACGGACCTATCCTATGGCTACACCTTC	CASSSAQRTDLSYGYTF
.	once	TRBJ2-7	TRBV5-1	TGCGCCAGCAGCTTGACCGGGTACTTAAGGGACGAGCAGTACTTC	CASSLTGYLRDEQYF
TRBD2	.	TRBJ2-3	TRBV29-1	TGCAGCGCCCAGAGCGGGAGCAGGGCAGATACGCAGTATTTT	CSAQSGSRADTQYF
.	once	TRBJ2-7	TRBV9	TGTGCCAGCAGCGTAGCGGCAGGGAATCCAGACGAGCAGTACTTC	CASSVAAGNPDEQYF
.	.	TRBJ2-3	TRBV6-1	TGTGCCAGCAGTCAGGATAGTCGTATTCGCGATACGCAGTATTTT	CASSQDSRIRDTQYF
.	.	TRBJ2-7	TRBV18	TGTGCCAGCTCACCAATTGTTGGACCCTCCTCCTACGAGCAGTACTTC	CASSPIVGPSSYEQYF
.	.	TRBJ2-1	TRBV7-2	TGTGCCGGGAAATCCGCCAACTACAATGAGCAGTTCTTC	CAGKSANYNEQFF
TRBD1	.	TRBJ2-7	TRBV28	TGTGCCAGCAGTGGACAGGGACCCACCTACGAGCAGTACTTC	CASSGQGPTYEQYF
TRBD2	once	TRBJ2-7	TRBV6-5	TGTGCCAGCAGTTACTCCGGAGCGGGGGCCTACGAGCAGTACTTC	CASSYSGAGAYEQYF
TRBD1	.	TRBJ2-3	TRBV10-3	TGTGCCATCAGTACCGACAGGGGTCTTCAGTATTTT	CAISTDRGLQYF
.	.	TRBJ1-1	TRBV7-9	TGTGCCAGCAGCTGGGCGGGGAACACTGAAGCTTTCTTT	CASSWAGNTEAFF
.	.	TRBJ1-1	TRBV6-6	TGTGCCAGCAGTTACGACCCCCACTTTTCAAACACTGAAGCTTTCTTT	CASSYDPHFSNTEAFF
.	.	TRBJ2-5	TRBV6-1	TGTGCCAGCAGCGCGGGACAGTCACAAGAGACCCAGTACTTC	CASSAGQSQETQYF
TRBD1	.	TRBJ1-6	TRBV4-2	TGTGCCAGCAGCCAAGAAGGACAGGTGGATTCACCCCTCCACTTT	CASSQEGQVDSPLHF
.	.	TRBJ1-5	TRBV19	TGTGCCAGTAGTATCCCCCACGGGGCCGGGGCCCAGCCCCAGCATTTT	CASSIPHGAGAQPQHF
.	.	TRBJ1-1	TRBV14	TGTGCCAGCAGCCAGGCGCTGAACACTGAAGCTTTCTTT	CASSQALNTEAFF
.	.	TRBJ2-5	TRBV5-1	TGCGCCAGCAGCTTTGCACAGATGTACCAAGAGACCCAGTACTTC	CASSFAQMYQETQYF